Listed here are 19 T cell receptor beta chains from one sample, sequenced in a study of OX40 agonist ivuxolimab in advanced cancers. The protocol was immunoSEQ multiplex PCR, while the TCRdb copy is restricted to in-frame clones and leaves out a portion. The sample gives 55,000 to 70,000 clones, roughly 80% of which show up once; approximately 10% is in the top ten. The starting material was CD4+ or CD8+ T cells sorted from blood, obtained in a trial of the OX40 agonist ivuxolimab. The receptors were sampled from an adult with an advanced solid tumor such as melanoma, head and neck, liver or kidney cancer.

CDR3 sequence reads: CSVEAGLTNYGYTF. For the CDR3, the DNA is TGCAGCGTTGAAGCGGGGCTGACTAACTATGGCTACACCTTC. The rearrangement links TRBV29-1 to TRBJ1-2, with D possibly TRBD1 on 5 matching bases. The length of the CDR3 is 14 residues. Germline CDR1 is SQVTM and CDR2 is ANQGSEA. V was clipped by 1 base and J by 0 bases, with 9 bases between them.

This clone was found a few times. This chain connects TRBV27 to TRBJ1-5, with D uncertain. V lost 2 bases, J lost 4 bases, and 6 bases lay in between. Germline V gene lookup returns CDR1 MNHEY and CDR2 SMNVEV (reference sequence). The CDR3 spans 13 residues. CDR3 nucleotides: TGTGCCAGCAGTTTAACTCGGAATCAGCCCCAGCATTTT. This codes for CASSLTRNQPQHF.

The rearrangement uses TRBV28 and TRBJ1-1; tentative D call: TRBD1 (5 bases). The germline CDR1 and CDR2 sequences are MDHEN and SYDVKM. Between the trimmed V and J ends, which lost 6 bases and 1 base, there was a span of 12 bases. The CDR3 is 14 amino acids. CDR3 coding DNA: TGTGCCAGCAGCCCTAGAGGGACGAACACTGAAGCTTTCTTT. It encodes CASSPRGTNTEAFF.

In this sample, this clone turned up many times. The chain employs TRBV7-2 and TRBJ1-1; the D gene is possibly TRBD1 (6 bases). The V gene's germline CDR1 is SGHTA and CDR2 FQGNSA. V was shortened by 4 bases and J by 5 bases, with 14 bases between the two germline ends. The CDR3 has 14 amino acids. Here the CDR3 DNA reads TGTGCCAGCAGCTCTGGACAGTTCGGGACTGAAGCTTTCTTT. Translation gives CASSSGQFGTEAFF. Together with reference TRBV7-2 and TRBJ1-1, the CDR3 gives the full variable domain: GAGVSQSPSNKVTEKGKDVELRCDPISGHTALYWYRQSLGQGLEFLIYFQGNSAPDKSGLPSDRFSAERTGGSVSTLTIQRTQQEDSAVYLCASSSGQFGTEAFFGQGTRLTVV.

At least ten counts were recorded for this clone. The chain couples TRBV27 to TRBJ1-4; unclear D gene. Germline lookup yields CDR1 MNHEY and CDR2 SMNVEV (reference sequence). Trimming took 2 bases from V and 7 from J, leaving 11 bases between them. There are 14 residues in the CDR3. CDR3 sequence (DNA): TGTGCCAGCAGTTTAACAAGGGTTGGTGAAAAACTGTTTTTT. This sequence encodes CASSLTRVGEKLFF.

The rearrangement uses TRBV12-5 and TRBJ1-4; D is unclear. Germline values: CDR1 LGHNT, CDR2 FRNRAP. This CDR3 region has 16 residues. V lost 1 base and J 2 bases, leaving 11 bases between the germline ends. The CDR3 here is CASGLARLGTNEKLFF. The CDR3 DNA sequence: TGTGCTAGTGGTTTGGCCAGGCTGGGGACTAATGAAAAACTGTTTTTT.

The V call is TRBV9, the J call TRBJ2-3, with 10 bases fitting TRBD2. Germline CDR1 reads SGDLS; CDR2 reads YYNGEE. V shed 2 bases, J shed 5 bases, and the junction held 5 bases outside the gene matches. The CDR3 spans 15 residues. The CDR3 reads CASSVLAGVGDTQYF. The CDR3, as DNA: TGTGCCAGCAGCGTGCTAGCGGGAGTTGGAGATACGCAGTATTTT.

This rearrangement joins TRBV28 to TRBJ1-3; 10 bases map to TRBD1. The CDR3 has 16 residues. V was clipped by 6 bases and J by 4 bases; unmatched bases: 9. Looked up from germline, CDR1 is MDHEN and CDR2 is SYDVKM. Here the CDR3 DNA reads TGTGCCAGCAGGTCGCTGGACAGGGGGTACGGAAACACCATATATTTT. Translation gives CASRSLDRGYGNTIYF. Looking up the rest from reference TRBV28 and TRBJ1-3 gives the full variable domain: DVKVTQSSRYLVKRTGEKVFLECVQDMDHENMFWYRQDPGLGLRLIYFSYDVKMKEKGDIPEGYSVSREKKERFSLILESASTNQTSMYLCASRSLDRGYGNTIYFGEGSWLTVV.

This chain links TRBV10-3 with TRBJ1-1; weak D call: TRBD1 (6 bases). This CDR3 is built from 16 residues. The germline V gene encodes CDR1 ENHRY and CDR2 SYGVKD. V shed 3 bases and J shed 5 bases, with 19 bases lying between them. The CDR3 reads CAISDQLRTARTEAFF. CDR3 nucleotides: TGTGCCATCAGTGACCAACTTAGGACAGCGAGGACTGAAGCTTTCTTT.

The CDR3 DNA sequence: TGTGCCAGCAGCCAAGTAACCGGACAGTCAGATACGCAGTATTTT. Translation gives CASSQVTGQSDTQYF. The chain uses TRBV4-2 and TRBJ2-3; possibly TRBD1 for D (6 bases). The CDR3 runs to 15 residues. V was trimmed by 1 base and J by 4 bases, leaving 12 bases between them. The V gene's germline CDR1 is LGHNA and CDR2 YNFKEQ.

J is TRBJ2-5 and V is TRBV5-1; D is unresolved. Germline CDR1 and CDR2: SGHRS and YFSETQ. The CDR3 runs 13 residues. V gave up 2 bases and J gave up 9 bases, with 14 bases separating them. Here the CDR3 reads CASSFNSPESQYF. The CDR3, as DNA: TGCGCCAGCAGCTTTAACAGCCCTGAGTCCCAGTACTTC.

This clone was detected a few times. The chain has TRBV7-8 and TRBJ2-2; 12 nucleotides agree with TRBD2. The germline V gene encodes CDR1 SGHVS and CDR2 FQNEAQ. The CDR3 length is 18 residues. V trimming: 2 bases; J trimming: 0 bases; junction bases outside the gene matches: 4. Written as DNA, the CDR3 is TGTGCCAGCAGCTTACCTTGGACTAGCGGGGCGAACACCGGGGAGCTGTTTTTT. Its protein product is CASSLPWTSGANTGELFF.

This sequence joins TRBV11-3 and TRBJ2-7; tentatively, D is TRBD1 (5 bases). The CDR3 contains 12 residues. The V gene's germline CDR1 is SGHNT and CDR2 YENEEA. The germline V and J ends were trimmed by 5 bases and 2 bases, with 7 bases remaining between them. The CDR3 loop reads CASSAGTYEQYF. CDR3 nucleotide sequence: TGTGCCAGCAGCGCAGGGACCTACGAGCAGTACTTC.

This sequence joins TRBV5-1 and TRBJ1-2, with 9 bases that match TRBD1. J gave up 4 bases and V 0 bases, and 1 base lay outside the gene matches. This CDR3 is built from 14 residues. The germline V gene has CDR1 SGHRS and CDR2 YFSETQ. The CDR3 sequence is CASSLDRGLYGYTF. DNA for the CDR3: TGCGCCAGCAGCTTGGACAGGGGGCTCTATGGCTACACCTTC.

In DNA form, the CDR3 reads TGTGCCAGCAGTGAATCTTTGTTCGGGTCCACAGATACGCAGTATTTT. Translated: CASSESLFGSTDTQYF. The V gene is TRBV25-1, the J gene TRBJ2-3, with D uncertain. The germline gives CDR1 MGHDK, CDR2 SYGVNS. The CDR3 contains 16 residues. Trimming pared 1 base from V and 2 bases from J, leaving 13 bases between.

The gene calls are TRBV28 and TRBJ1-2; TRBD1 is a possible D gene (5 bases). This CDR3 comprises 13 residues. Germline V gives CDR1 MDHEN, CDR2 SYDVKM. Trimming removed 5 bases at V and 6 bases at J, with 13 bases between. CDR3 residues: CASSGPGFDGYTF. CDR3 sequence (DNA): TGTGCCAGCAGTGGACCAGGGTTCGATGGCTACACCTTC.

The rearrangement links TRBV10-3 to TRBJ1-1; 8 nucleotides agree with TRBD1. Losses at the gene ends were 11 bases for V and 4 bases for J; bases not matched to a gene: 9. Germline-derived CDR1 and CDR2 are ENHRY and SYGVKD. The CDR3 is made up of 13 amino acids. The CDR3 loop reads CAVQGDVGTEAFF. The CDR3 DNA follows: TGTGCCGTACAGGGGGACGTTGGCACTGAAGCTTTCTTT.

The chain combines TRBV5-6 with TRBJ2-1, with TRBD1 identical over 8 bases. Germline assignment: CDR1 SGHDT and CDR2 YYEEEE. Trimming cost V 3 bases and J 4 bases; bases outside gene matches: 6. This CDR3 region has 15 residues. CDR3 bases: TGTGCCAGCAGCTCCGGGACAGGCCCTTACAATGAGCAGTTCTTC. This codes for CASSSGTGPYNEQFF.

The rearrangement uses TRBV20-1 and TRBJ2-7; no definite D call. The CDR3 runs to 11 residues. Germline lookup yields CDR1 DFQATT and CDR2 SNEGSKA (reference sequence). Deletions cut 5 bases from V and 0 bases from J, with 5 bases between. The CDR3, as DNA: TGCAGTGCTTCCGACTCCTACGAGCAGTACTTC. This translates into CSASDSYEQYF.